The 18 T cell receptor beta chains given below trace back to one sample, sequenced in a study of cytomegalovirus exposure and HLA in healthy donors (dated by TCRdb to the late 2010s). The method behind the library was the immunoSEQ multiplex PCR assay. The multiplex PCR relied on a mix of 60 forward primers for TCR Vbeta segments and 13 reverse primers for TCR Jbeta segments. Imported from immuneACCESS, the table was reduced by TCRdb to in-frame sequences with V and J called. These copies leave out some clones; in studies compared against another copy, an unresolved V gene accounts for under half, and the cause of the remainder is not known. The sample table shows some 170,000 clones, and 81% are seen once. 4.9% of the sample lies in the top ten. The specimen sequenced was PBMCs. Receptors originate from a woman aged 18-29 years in good health and CMV-seropositive.

The gene calls are TRBV19 and TRBJ2-7, with 8 positions matching TRBD1. V lost 5 bases to trimming and J lost 3 bases; unmatched junction nucleotides: 9. The CDR3 sequence is 15 residues long. Germline V lookup: CDR1 LNHDA, CDR2 SQIVND (reference sequence). Here the CDR3 reads CASSAGQESFYEQYF. The DNA for the CDR3 is TGTGCCAGTAGTGCGGGACAGGAATCCTTCTACGAGCAGTACTTC. The variable domain in full, completed from reference TRBV19 and TRBJ2-7, reads DGGITQSPKYLFRKEGQNVTLSCEQNLNHDAMYWYRQDPGQGLRLIYYSQIVNDFQKGDIAEGYSVSREKKESFPLTVTSAQKNPTAFYLCASSAGQESFYEQYFGPGTRLTVT.

The V and J genes are TRBV6-5 and TRBJ1-2; 8 nucleotides line up with TRBD1. The CDR3 has 15 amino acids. Germline-derived CDR1 and CDR2 are MNHEY and SVGAGI. Germline trimming cut 4 bases from V and 3 bases from J; bases unmatched to any gene: 7. DNA for the CDR3: TGTGCCAGCAGTTCCCAGGACAGGGCGTACTATGGCTACACCTTC. Its protein is CASSSQDRAYYGYTF.

This clone was detected a few times. V gene TRBV12-5 combines with J gene TRBJ2-2; 9 positions agree with TRBD1. Trimming cost V 1 base and J 5 bases; bases outside gene matches: 2. The CDR3 extends over 15 amino acids. Germline V gene lookup returns CDR1 LGHNT and CDR2 FRNRAP. The chain's CDR3 is CASGLGQGGTGELFF. CDR3 DNA sequence: TGTGCTAGTGGTTTGGGACAGGGGGGGACCGGGGAGCTGTTTTTT.

V gene TRBV4-2 combines with J gene TRBJ1-3; no clear D. Trimming removed 0 bases at V and 2 bases at J, with 11 bases between. This CDR3 comprises 16 residues. In germline, CDR1 is LGHNA, CDR2 YNFKEQ. The CDR3 DNA reads as TGTGCCAGCAGCCAAGATTTTCGGTCACCTGGAAACACCATATATTTT. Protein product: CASSQDFRSPGNTIYF.

This clone has just a few counts. The chain has TRBV6-5 and TRBJ2-6; weak D call: TRBD2 (5 bases). The CDR3 extends over 15 amino acids. CDR1 and CDR2 (germline): MNHEY, SVGAGI. V was clipped by 9 bases and J by 0 bases, with 12 bases between them. The CDR3 spells CASSIGSSGANVLTF. The DNA for the CDR3 is TGTGCCAGTTCAATAGGGAGCTCTGGGGCCAACGTCCTGACTTTC.

The rearrangement links TRBV15 to TRBJ1-4, with a weak D call TRBD1 (6 bases). The CDR3 has 15 residues. Trimming pared 5 bases from V and 6 bases from J, leaving 16 bases between. The germline gives CDR1 LNHNV, CDR2 YYDKDF (reference sequence). CDR3 region: CATSGRTGTHEKLFF. Here the CDR3 DNA reads TGTGCCACCAGCGGGCGTACAGGGACCCATGAAAAACTGTTTTTT. Full variable domain (remainder filled in from reference TRBV15 and TRBJ1-4): DAMVIQNPRYQVTQFGKPVTLSCSQTLNHNVMYWYQQKSSQAPKLLFHYYDKDFNNEADTPDNFQSRRPNTSFCFLDIRSPGLGDTAMYLCATSGRTGTHEKLFFGSGTQLSVL.

The chain has TRBV4-1 and TRBJ2-2, with 10 bases aligning to TRBD1. V trimming: 4 bases; J trimming: 4 bases; junction bases outside the gene matches: 0. The CDR3 length is 14 residues. The germline V gene has CDR1 MGHRA and CDR2 YSYEKL. Written as DNA, the CDR3 is TGCGCCAGCAGCCGGACAGGGGGCACCGGGGAGCTGTTTTTT. It translates to CASSRTGGTGELFF.

The V gene is TRBV19, the J gene TRBJ2-7, with 9 positions matching TRBD1. The V gene end was trimmed by 4 bases and the J gene end by 0 bases; junction bases not matched to a gene: 1. Germline-derived CDR1 and CDR2 are LNHDA and SQIVND (reference sequence). This CDR3 contains 14 residues. The CDR3 spells CASSKGQGSYEQYF. The DNA for the CDR3 is TGTGCCAGTAGTAAGGGACAGGGCTCCTACGAGCAGTACTTC.

The genes are TRBV4-2 and TRBJ1-3; possibly TRBD1 for D (5 bases). This CDR3 has 17 residues. V gave up 0 bases and J gave up 0 bases, with 12 bases separating them. Looked up from germline, CDR1 is LGHNA and CDR2 is YNFKEQ. CDR3: CASSQEGHRSSGNTIYF. The CDR3 region has the DNA TGTGCCAGCAGCCAAGAAGGACACCGGAGCTCTGGAAACACCATATATTTT.

This clone has only one observation. This sequence joins TRBV10-1 and TRBJ2-3; TRBD2 agrees at 8 bases. V lost 6 bases, J lost 4 bases, and 3 bases stayed unmatched. This CDR3 has 13 residues. From germline, CDR1 is WNHNN and CDR2 SYGVQD (reference sequence). The DNA of the CDR3 is TGCGCCAGCAGCGGGGGGGCAGCAGATACGCAGTATTTT. This sequence encodes CASSGGAADTQYF.

The V call is TRBV6-6, the J call TRBJ1-6; D gene ambiguous. V was clipped by 2 bases and J by 10 bases, with 9 bases between them. The CDR3 sequence is 13 residues long. Germline loops: CDR1 MNHNY, CDR2 SVGAGI (reference sequence). The CDR3 spells CASSYLSGSPLHF. The DNA for the CDR3 is TGTGCCAGCAGTTACCTGTCGGGATCACCCCTCCACTTT.

The chain couples TRBV7-2 to TRBJ1-5; 7 bases fit TRBD1. The length of the CDR3 is 14 residues. The germline V gene has CDR1 SGHTA and CDR2 FQGNSA. Trimming removed 4 bases from V and 4 bases from J; junction bases left unmatched: 4. The CDR3 region is CASSYTGANQPQHF. DNA for the CDR3: TGTGCCAGCAGCTATACAGGGGCAAATCAGCCCCAGCATTTT. Supplemented by reference TRBV7-2 and TRBJ1-5, the full variable domain reads GAGVSQSPSNKVTEKGKDVELRCDPISGHTALYWYRQSLGQGLEFLIYFQGNSAPDKSGLPSDRFSAERTGGSVSTLTIQRTQQEDSAVYLCASSYTGANQPQHFGDGTRLSIL.

V gene TRBV2 combines with J gene TRBJ2-5; 9 bases align to TRBD2. Germline lookup yields CDR1 SNHLY and CDR2 FYNNEI. CDR3 size: 14 residues. With 7 bases clipped from V and 13 bases from J, the junction kept 16 bases outside the gene matches. The CDR3 is CASKKGFGGGVGYF. Here the CDR3 DNA reads TGTGCCAGCAAGAAGGGGTTCGGCGGGGGGGTAGGGTACTTC.

The gene calls are TRBV5-5 and TRBJ2-3; TRBD2 is a possible D gene (6 bases). This CDR3 is built from 14 residues. Trimming left V 1 base short and J 3 bases short, with 9 bases between. Germline CDR1 and CDR2: SGHKS and YYEKEE (reference sequence). The CDR3 DNA reads as TGTGCCAGCAGCTTGCTCGGGGGTACAGATACGCAGTATTTT. The encoded protein is CASSLLGGTDTQYF. The variable domain in full, with the rest retrieved from reference TRBV5-5 and TRBJ2-3, is DAGVTQSPTHLIKTRGQQVTLRCSPISGHKSVSWYQQVLGQGPQFIFQYYEKEERGRGNFPDRFSARQFPNYSSELNVNALLLGDSALYLCASSLLGGTDTQYFGPGTRLTVL.

The CDR3 DNA reads as TGTGCCAGCAGCATGCCAGGGCTGGAAAACACCATATATTTT. Translation: CASSMPGLENTIYF. The chain joins TRBV7-2 to TRBJ1-3; tentatively, D is TRBD1 (5 bases). This CDR3 spans 14 amino acids. CDR1 is SGHTA and CDR2 is FQGNSA in the germline V gene. V shed 5 bases and J shed 6 bases, with 14 bases lying between them.

This rearrangement joins TRBV30 to TRBJ2-7; D may be TRBD2 (5 bases). V lost 4 bases and J lost 7, with 14 bases in between. Per germline, CDR1 GTSNPN and CDR2 SVGIG (reference sequence). The CDR3 runs 12 residues. In DNA form, the CDR3 reads TGTGCCTGGATGTCTGGAGGTCTGGAGCAGTACTTC. Encoded protein: CAWMSGGLEQYF. The whole variable domain, filled in from reference TRBV30 and TRBJ2-7, reads SQTIHQWPATLVQPVGSPLSLECTVEGTSNPNLYWYRQAAGRGLQLLFYSVGIGQISSEVPQNLSASRPQDRQFILSSKKLLLSDSGFYLCAWMSGGLEQYFGPGTRLTVT.

This clone was recorded only once. The genes are TRBV7-2 and TRBJ1-2, with TRBD1 matching over 7 bases. The CDR3 length is 15 residues. The germline gives CDR1 SGHTA, CDR2 FQGNSA. The junction had 12 bases not matched to a gene; V was cut back by 5 bases and J by 6 bases. Here the CDR3 DNA reads TGTGCCAGCAGCCTTACGGACAGGAGGAGTGATGGCTACACCTTC. Translation: CASSLTDRRSDGYTF.

The V call is TRBV7-2, the J call TRBJ1-6; D gene ambiguous. Trimming took off 2 bases at V and 0 bases at J, with 8 bases between the two ends. CDR1 SGHTA and CDR2 FQGNSA come from the germline V gene. This CDR3 is built from 16 residues. The CDR3 spells CASSLYESSYNSPLHF. The CDR3 DNA reads TGTGCCAGCAGCTTATATGAGAGCTCCTATAATTCACCCCTCCACTTT.